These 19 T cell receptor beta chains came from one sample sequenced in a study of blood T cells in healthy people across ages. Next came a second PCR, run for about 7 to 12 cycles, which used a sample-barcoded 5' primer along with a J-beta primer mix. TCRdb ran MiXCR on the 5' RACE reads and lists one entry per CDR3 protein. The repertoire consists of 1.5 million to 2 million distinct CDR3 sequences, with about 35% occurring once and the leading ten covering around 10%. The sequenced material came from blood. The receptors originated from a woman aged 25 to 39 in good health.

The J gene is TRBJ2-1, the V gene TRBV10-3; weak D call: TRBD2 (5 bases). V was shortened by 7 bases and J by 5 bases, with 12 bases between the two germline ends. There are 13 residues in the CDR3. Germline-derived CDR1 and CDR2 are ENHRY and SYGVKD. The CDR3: CAIKASGNNEQFF. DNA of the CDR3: TGTGCCATCAAAGCGTCCGGGAACAATGAGCAGTTCTTC.

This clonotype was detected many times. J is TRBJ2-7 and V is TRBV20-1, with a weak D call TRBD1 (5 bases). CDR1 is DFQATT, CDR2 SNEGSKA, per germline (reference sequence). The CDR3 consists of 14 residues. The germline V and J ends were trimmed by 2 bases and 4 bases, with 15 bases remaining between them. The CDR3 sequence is CSARQIRGRYEQYF. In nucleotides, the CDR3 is TGCAGTGCTAGACAAATTAGGGGCAGATACGAGCAGTACTTC.

DNA of the CDR3: TGTGCCAGCAGTTGGACAGGACCACAAGAGACCCAGTACTTC. This encodes CASSWTGPQETQYF. The chain recombines TRBV6-5 with TRBJ2-5, with TRBD1 matching 7 bases. From germline, CDR1 is MNHEY and CDR2 SVGAGI. CDR3 size: 14 residues. V was clipped by 4 bases and J by 2 bases; unmatched bases: 4.

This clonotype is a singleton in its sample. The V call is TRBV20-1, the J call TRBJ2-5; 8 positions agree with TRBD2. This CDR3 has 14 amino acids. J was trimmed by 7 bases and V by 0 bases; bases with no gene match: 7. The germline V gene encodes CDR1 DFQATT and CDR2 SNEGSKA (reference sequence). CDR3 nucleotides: TGCAGTGCTAGAGAGAGCGGGGGAGTTGGGACCCAGTACTTC. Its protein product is CSARESGGVGTQYF.

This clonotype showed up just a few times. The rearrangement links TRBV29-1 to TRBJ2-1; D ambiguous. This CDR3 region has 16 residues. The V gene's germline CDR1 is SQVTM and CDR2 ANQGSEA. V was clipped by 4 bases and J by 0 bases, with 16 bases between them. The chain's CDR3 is CSVAQYGGSSYNEQFF. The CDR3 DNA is TGCAGCGTTGCGCAGTATGGCGGAAGCTCCTACAATGAGCAGTTCTTC.

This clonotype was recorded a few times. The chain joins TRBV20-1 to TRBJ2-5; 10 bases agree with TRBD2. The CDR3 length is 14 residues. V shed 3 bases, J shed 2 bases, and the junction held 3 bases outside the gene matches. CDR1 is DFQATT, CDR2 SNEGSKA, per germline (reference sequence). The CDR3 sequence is CSARDSGGQETQYF. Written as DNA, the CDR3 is TGCAGTGCTAGGGATAGCGGGGGGCAAGAGACCCAGTACTTC.

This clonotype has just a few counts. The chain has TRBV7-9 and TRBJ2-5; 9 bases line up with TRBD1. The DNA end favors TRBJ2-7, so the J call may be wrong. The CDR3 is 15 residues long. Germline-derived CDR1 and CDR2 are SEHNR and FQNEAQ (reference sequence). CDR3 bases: TGTGCCAGCAGCCATCCCAGGACAGGGGTCGACGAGCAGTACTTC. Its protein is CASSHPRTGVDEQYF.

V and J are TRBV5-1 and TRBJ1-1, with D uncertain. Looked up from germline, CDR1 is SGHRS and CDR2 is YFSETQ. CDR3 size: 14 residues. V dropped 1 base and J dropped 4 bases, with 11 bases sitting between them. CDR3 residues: CASSLWDGRTEAFF. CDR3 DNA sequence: TGCGCCAGCAGCTTGTGGGATGGGCGCACTGAAGCTTTCTTT.

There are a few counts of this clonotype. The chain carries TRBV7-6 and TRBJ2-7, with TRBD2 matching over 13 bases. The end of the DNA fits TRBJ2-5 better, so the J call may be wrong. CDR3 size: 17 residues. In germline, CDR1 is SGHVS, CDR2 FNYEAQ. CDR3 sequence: CASSFTSGGAFRETQYF. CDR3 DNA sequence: TGTGCCAGCAGCTTCACTAGCGGGGGGGCCTTCAGGGAGACCCAGTACTTC.

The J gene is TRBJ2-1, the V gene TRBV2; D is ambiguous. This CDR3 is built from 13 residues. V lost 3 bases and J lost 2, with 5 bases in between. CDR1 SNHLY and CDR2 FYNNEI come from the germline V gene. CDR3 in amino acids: CASSEGTYNEQFF. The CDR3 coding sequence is TGTGCCAGCAGTGAGGGGACCTACAATGAGCAGTTCTTC.

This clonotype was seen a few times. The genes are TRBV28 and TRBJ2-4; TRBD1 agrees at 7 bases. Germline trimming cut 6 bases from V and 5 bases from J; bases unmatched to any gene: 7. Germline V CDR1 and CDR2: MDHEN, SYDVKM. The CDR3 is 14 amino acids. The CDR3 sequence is CASSLAGTENIQYF. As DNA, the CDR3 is TGTGCCAGCAGCCTTGCCGGGACAGAAAACATTCAGTACTTC. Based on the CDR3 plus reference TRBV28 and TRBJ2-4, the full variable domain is DVKVTQSSRYLVKRTGEKVFLECVQDMDHENMFWYRQDPGLGLRLIYFSYDVKMKEKGDIPEGYSVSREKKERFSLILESASTNQTSMYLCASSLAGTENIQYFGAGTRLSVL.

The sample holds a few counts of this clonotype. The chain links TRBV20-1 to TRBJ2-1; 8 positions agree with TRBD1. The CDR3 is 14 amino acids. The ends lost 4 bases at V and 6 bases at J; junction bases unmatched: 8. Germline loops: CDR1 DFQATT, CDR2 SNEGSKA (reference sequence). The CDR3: CSATDRGRRNEQFF. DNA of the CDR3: TGCAGTGCTACCGACAGGGGCCGTCGCAATGAGCAGTTCTTC.

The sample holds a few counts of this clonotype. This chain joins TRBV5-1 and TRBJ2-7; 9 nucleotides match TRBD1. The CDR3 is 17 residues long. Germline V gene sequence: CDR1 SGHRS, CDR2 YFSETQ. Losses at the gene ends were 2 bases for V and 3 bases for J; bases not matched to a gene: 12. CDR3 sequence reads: CASSFDRGGHSLYEQYF. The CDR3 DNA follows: TGCGCCAGCAGCTTCGACAGGGGGGGACATTCGCTCTACGAGCAGTACTTC.

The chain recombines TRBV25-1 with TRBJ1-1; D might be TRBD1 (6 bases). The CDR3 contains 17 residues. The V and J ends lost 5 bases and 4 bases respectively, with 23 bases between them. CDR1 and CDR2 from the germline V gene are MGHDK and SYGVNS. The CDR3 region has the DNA TGTGCCAGCAGTCATTCATTAAAGGGGGGGTTTGGCACTGAAGCTTTCTTT. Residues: CASSHSLKGGFGTEAFF.

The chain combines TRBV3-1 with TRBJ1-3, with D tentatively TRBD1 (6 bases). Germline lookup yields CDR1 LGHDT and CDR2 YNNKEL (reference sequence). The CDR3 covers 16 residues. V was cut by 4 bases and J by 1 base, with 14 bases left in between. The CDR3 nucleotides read TGTGCCAGCAGCCCCACAGGGATCTGGTCTGGAAACACCATATATTTT. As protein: CASSPTGIWSGNTIYF.

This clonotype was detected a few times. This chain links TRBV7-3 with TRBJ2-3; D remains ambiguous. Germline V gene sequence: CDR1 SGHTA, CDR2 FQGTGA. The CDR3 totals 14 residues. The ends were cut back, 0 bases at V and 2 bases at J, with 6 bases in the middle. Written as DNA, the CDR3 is TGTGCCAGCAGCTTAACGGTTAACACAGATACGCAGTATTTT. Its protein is CASSLTVNTDTQYF.

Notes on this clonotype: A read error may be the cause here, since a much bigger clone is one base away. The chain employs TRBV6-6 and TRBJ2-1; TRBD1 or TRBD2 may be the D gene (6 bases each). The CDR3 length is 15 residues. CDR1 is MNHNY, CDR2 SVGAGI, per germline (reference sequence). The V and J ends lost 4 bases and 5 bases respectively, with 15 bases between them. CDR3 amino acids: CASSLSSGAHNEQFF. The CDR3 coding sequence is TGTGCCAGCAGTTTGTCGTCGGGGGCACACAATGAGCAGTTCTTC.

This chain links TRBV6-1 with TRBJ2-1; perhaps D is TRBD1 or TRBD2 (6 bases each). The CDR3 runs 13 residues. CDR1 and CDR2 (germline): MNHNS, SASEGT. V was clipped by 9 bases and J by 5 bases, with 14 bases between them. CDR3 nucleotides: TGTGCCAGTTGGGGGGCCCCCCACAATGAGCAGTTCTTC. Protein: CASWGAPHNEQFF.

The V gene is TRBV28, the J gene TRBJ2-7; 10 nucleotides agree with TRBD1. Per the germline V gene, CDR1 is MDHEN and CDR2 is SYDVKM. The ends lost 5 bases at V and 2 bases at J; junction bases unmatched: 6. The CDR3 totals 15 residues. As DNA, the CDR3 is TGTGCCAGCAGTCTCTGGACAGGGGGTACCTACGAGCAGTACTTC. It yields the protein CASSLWTGGTYEQYF.